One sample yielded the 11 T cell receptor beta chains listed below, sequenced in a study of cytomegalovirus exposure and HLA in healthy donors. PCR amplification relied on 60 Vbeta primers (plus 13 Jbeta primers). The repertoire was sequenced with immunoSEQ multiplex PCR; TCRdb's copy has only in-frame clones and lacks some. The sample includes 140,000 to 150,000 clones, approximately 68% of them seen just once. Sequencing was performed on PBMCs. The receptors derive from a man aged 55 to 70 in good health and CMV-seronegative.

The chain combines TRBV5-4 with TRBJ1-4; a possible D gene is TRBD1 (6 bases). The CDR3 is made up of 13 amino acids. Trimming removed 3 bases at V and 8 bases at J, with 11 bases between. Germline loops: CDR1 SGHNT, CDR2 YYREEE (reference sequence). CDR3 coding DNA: TGTGCCAGCAGCTCACCTGGACAGGAAAAACTGTTTTTT. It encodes CASSSPGQEKLFF. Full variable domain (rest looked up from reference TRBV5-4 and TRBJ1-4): ETGVTQSPTHLIKTRGQQVTLRCSSQSGHNTVSWYQQALGQGPQFIFQYYREEENGRGNFPPRFSGLQFPNYSSELNVNALELDDSALYLCASSSPGQEKLFFGSGTQLSVL.

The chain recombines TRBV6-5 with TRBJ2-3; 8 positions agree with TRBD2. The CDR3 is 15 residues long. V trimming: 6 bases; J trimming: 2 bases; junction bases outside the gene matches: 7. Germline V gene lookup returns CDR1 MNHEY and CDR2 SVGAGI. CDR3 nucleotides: TGTGCCAGCAGCACAGCGGGGGAAAACACAGATACGCAGTATTTT. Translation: CASSTAGENTDTQYF.

For the CDR3, the DNA is TGTGCCAGCACCCTGGCAGGCTCCTACGAGCAGTACTTC. Translation gives CASTLAGSYEQYF. The J gene is TRBJ2-7, the V gene TRBV6-1; D is ambiguous. The CDR3 is 13 residues long. In germline, CDR1 is MNHNS, CDR2 SASEGT. With 7 bases removed from V and 0 bases from J, the gap between germline ends came to 10 bases.

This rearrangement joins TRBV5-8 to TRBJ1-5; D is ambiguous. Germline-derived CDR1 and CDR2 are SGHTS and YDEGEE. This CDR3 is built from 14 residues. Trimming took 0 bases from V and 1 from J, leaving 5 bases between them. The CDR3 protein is CASSLAGSNQPQHF. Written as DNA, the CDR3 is TGTGCCAGCAGCTTGGCCGGGAGCAATCAGCCCCAGCATTTT.

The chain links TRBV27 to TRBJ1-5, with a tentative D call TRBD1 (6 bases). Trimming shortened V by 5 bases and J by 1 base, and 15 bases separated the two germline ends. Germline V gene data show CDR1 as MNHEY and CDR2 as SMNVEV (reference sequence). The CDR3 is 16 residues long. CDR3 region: CASSLRGIRSNQPQHF. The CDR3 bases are TGTGCCAGCAGTCTCAGGGGCATTCGAAGCAATCAGCCCCAGCATTTT.

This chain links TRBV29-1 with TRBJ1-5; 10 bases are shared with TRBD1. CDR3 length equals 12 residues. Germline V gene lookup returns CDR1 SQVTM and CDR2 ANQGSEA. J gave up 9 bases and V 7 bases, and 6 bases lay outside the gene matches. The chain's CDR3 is CSAGQGDRPQHF. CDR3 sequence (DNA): TGCAGCGCTGGACAGGGGGATCGGCCCCAGCATTTT.

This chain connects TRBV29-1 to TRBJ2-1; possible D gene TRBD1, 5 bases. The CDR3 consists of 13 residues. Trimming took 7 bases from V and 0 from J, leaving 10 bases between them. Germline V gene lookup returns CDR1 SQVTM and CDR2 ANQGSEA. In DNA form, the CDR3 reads TGCAGCGCCCCGACAGTCTCCTACAATGAGCAGTTCTTC. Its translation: CSAPTVSYNEQFF.

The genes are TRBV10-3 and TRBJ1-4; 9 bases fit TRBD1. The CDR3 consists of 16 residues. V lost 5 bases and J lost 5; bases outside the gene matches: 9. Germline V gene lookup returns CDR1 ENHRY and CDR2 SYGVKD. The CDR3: CAISSSTGTGNEKLFF. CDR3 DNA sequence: TGTGCCATCAGTTCTTCCACCGGGACAGGGAATGAAAAACTGTTTTTT.

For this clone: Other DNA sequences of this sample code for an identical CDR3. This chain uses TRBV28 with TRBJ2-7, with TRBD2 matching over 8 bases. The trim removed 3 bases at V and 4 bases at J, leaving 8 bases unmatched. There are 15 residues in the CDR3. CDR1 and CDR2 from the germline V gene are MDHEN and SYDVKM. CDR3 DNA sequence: TGTGCCAGCAGTTTGACGGGAGGGCCGAGTTACGAGCAGTACTTC. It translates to CASSLTGGPSYEQYF.

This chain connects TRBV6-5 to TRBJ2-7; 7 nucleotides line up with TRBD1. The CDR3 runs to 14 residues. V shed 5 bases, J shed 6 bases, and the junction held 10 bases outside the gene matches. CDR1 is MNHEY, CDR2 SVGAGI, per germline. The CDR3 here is CASSPRQGEGEQYF. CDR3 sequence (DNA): TGTGCCAGCAGTCCTAGACAGGGCGAAGGCGAGCAGTACTTC.

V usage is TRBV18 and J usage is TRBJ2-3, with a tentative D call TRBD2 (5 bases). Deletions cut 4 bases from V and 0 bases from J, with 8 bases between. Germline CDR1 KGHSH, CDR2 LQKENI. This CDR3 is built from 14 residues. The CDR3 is CASSLTMSTDTQYF. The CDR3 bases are TGTGCCAGCTCACTGACTATGAGCACAGATACGCAGTATTTT. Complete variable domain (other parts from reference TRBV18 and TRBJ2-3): NAGVMQNPRHLVRRRGQEARLRCSPMKGHSHVYWYRQLPEEGLKFMVYLQKENIIDESGMPKERFSAEFPKEGPSILRIQQVVRGDSAAYFCASSLTMSTDTQYFGPGTRLTVL.